Below, one TCR beta chain is given with its context. Method: immunoSEQ multiplex PCR; TCRdb's copy keeps in-frame clones and lacks some. Of 20,000 or so clones listed, over 65% are singletons. This record comes from a study of PD-1 blockade in classical Hodgkin lymphoma. Specified time point: cycle 4 day 1 (C4D1), after 5 to 7 weeks of nivolumab. All patients relapsed after autologous stem cell transplantation, and brentuximab vedotin exposure varied. Magnetic negative selection purified CD4+ T cells from thawed PBMCs. With 8 bases clipped from V and 2 bases from J, the junction kept 4 bases outside the gene matches. The CDR3 runs 13 residues. In germline, CDR1 is SNHLY, CDR2 FYNNEI.

Sequenced material: CD4+ T cells from blood, taken before the fourth cycle of nivolumab. The chain has TRBV2 and TRBJ2-7; 9 bases fit TRBD1. The TCR originated in a human donor with classical Hodgkin lymphoma. CDR3 bases: TGTGCCAGCGTGCGGGACAGGGCCTACGAGCAGTACTTC. It codes for CASVRDRAYEQYF.